These 26 T cell receptor beta chains came from one sample sequenced in a study of shared clonotypes between healthy human individuals. Profiling relied on immunoSEQ multiplex PCR, and the TCRdb table lists in-frame clones only, not all of them. The sample contains around 720,000 clones, 60% to 75% of which appear only once. Material: memory CD4+ T cells sorted from blood. Regarding subset: CD45RA-negative fraction. The receptors stem from a woman under 40 in good health.

The chain has TRBV2 and TRBJ1-1; 8 bases line up with TRBD1. V dropped 6 bases and J dropped 5; count of bases not matched to a gene: 8. The germline V gene has CDR1 SNHLY and CDR2 FYNNEI. This CDR3 has 14 amino acids. The CDR3 is CASRETGAGTEAFF. The CDR3 DNA is TGTGCCAGCAGAGAGACAGGGGCGGGTACTGAAGCTTTCTTT.

J is TRBJ1-1 and V is TRBV2; D remains unclear. CDR1 SNHLY and CDR2 FYNNEI come from the germline V gene. The CDR3 length is 13 residues. Trimming took off 10 bases at V and 2 bases at J, with 14 bases between the two ends. CDR3 DNA: TGTGCCACTACTATCCAGGCTAACACTGAAGCTTTCTTT. It codes for CATTIQANTEAFF.

The chain has TRBV6-6 and TRBJ1-5; D not certain. The CDR3 sequence is 15 residues long. The germline V and J ends were trimmed by 4 bases and 1 base, with 11 bases remaining between them. Germline CDR1 reads MNHNY; CDR2 reads SVGAGI (reference sequence). Written as DNA, the CDR3 is TGTGCCAGCAGTTCCTTTAAACAGAGCAATCAGCCCCAGCATTTT. It translates to CASSSFKQSNQPQHF.

The genes are TRBV28 and TRBJ2-7, with D perhaps TRBD2 (5 bases). The CDR3 sequence is 14 residues long. CDR1 is MDHEN, CDR2 SYDVKM, per germline. V was cut by 1 base and J by 9 bases, with 16 bases left in between. CDR3 protein: CASSLSGERTRQYF. The CDR3 DNA reads TGTGCCAGCAGTTTATCCGGGGAGCGGACCCGGCAGTACTTC.

V usage is TRBV7-6 and J usage is TRBJ2-7; TRBD2 might be the D (5 bases). The CDR3 runs to 13 residues. V was shortened by 5 bases and J by 4 bases, with 12 bases between the two germline ends. Looked up from germline, CDR1 is SGHVS and CDR2 is FNYEAQ. The DNA for the CDR3 is TGTGCCAGCAGCCATGAGACGGGATACGAGCAGTACTTC. Protein product: CASSHETGYEQYF.

In nucleotides, the CDR3 is TGTGCCAGCAGTGAAAGTCATTTGAACACTGAAGCTTTCTTT. Protein: CASSESHLNTEAFF. J is TRBJ1-1 and V is TRBV2; D not certain. The germline V and J ends were trimmed by 2 bases and 0 bases, with 7 bases remaining between them. CDR3 length: 14 amino acids. Germline-derived CDR1 and CDR2 are SNHLY and FYNNEI.

On this clone itself: A much larger clonotype is one base distant, so this may be a read error. The gene calls are TRBV4-1 and TRBJ1-5, with D perhaps being TRBD1 or TRBD2 (5 bases each). The closer fit of TRBJ2-3 to the DNA end suggests the J call may be wrong. Germline V gene data show CDR1 as MGHRA and CDR2 as YSYEKL. There are 14 residues in the CDR3. The CDR3 bases are TGCGCCAGCAGCCAAGAAGAGGGGAATCAGCCCCAGTATTTT. This gives the protein CASSQEEGNQPQYF.

V and J are TRBV9 and TRBJ2-7, with unresolved D. The CDR3 runs to 15 residues. The V and J ends lost 8 bases and 1 base respectively, with 19 bases between them. CDR1 and CDR2 from the germline V gene are SGDLS and YYNGEE. The CDR3 DNA reads as TGTGCCAGTTGTATTACTGGGGTCCGTTCCTACGAGCAGTACTTC. It codes for CASCITGVRSYEQYF. Filled out from reference TRBV9 and TRBJ2-7, the complete variable domain reads DSGVTQTPKHLITATGQRVTLRCSPRSGDLSVYWYQQSLDQGLQFLIQYYNGEERAKGNILERFSAQQFPDLHSELNLSSLELGDSALYFCASCITGVRSYEQYFGPGTRLTVT.

V gene TRBV2 combines with J gene TRBJ2-1; 7 nucleotides match TRBD1. Germline CDR1 is SNHLY and CDR2 is FYNNEI. The trim removed 5 bases at V and 2 bases at J, leaving 6 bases unmatched. The CDR3 extends over 15 amino acids. The CDR3 loop is CASSQQGSAYNEQFF. DNA of the CDR3: TGTGCCAGCAGTCAACAGGGGTCGGCCTACAATGAGCAGTTCTTC.

The chain uses TRBV11-2 and TRBJ2-2; tentative D call: TRBD1 (6 bases). The CDR3 length is 13 residues. Trimming left V 4 bases short and J 7 bases short, with 10 bases between. CDR1 and CDR2 (germline): SGHAT, FQNNGV. CDR3 nucleotide sequence: TGTGCCAGCAGCTGGGGGCCGGTCGGGGAGCTGTTTTTT. Translated: CASSWGPVGELFF. Combining the CDR3 with reference TRBV11-2 and TRBJ2-2 gives the whole variable domain EAGVAQSPRYKIIEKRQSVAFWCNPISGHATLYWYQQILGQGPKLLIQFQNNGVVDDSQLPKDRFSAERLKGVDSTLKIQPAKLEDSAVYLCASSWGPVGELFFGEGSRLTVL.

The chain has TRBV27 and TRBJ1-2; D not certain. The germline gives CDR1 MNHEY, CDR2 SMNVEV (reference sequence). The CDR3 is 11 amino acids. The V end lost 8 bases, the J end lost 5 bases, and 9 bases lay between the germline ends. This CDR3 reads CASSVWYGYTF. CDR3 nucleotide sequence: TGTGCCAGCTCCGTCTGGTATGGCTACACCTTC.

J is TRBJ1-3 and V is TRBV18, with TRBD1 as a possible D gene (5 bases). The CDR3 contains 14 residues. V shed 3 bases and J shed 0 bases, with 6 bases lying between them. Germline CDR1 and CDR2: KGHSH and LQKENI. This CDR3 reads CASSPDSSGNTIYF. The CDR3 nucleotides read TGTGCCAGCTCACCCGACAGCTCTGGAAACACCATATATTTT.

This chain joins TRBV4-1 and TRBJ2-1; unclear D gene. V was trimmed by 1 base and J by 10 bases, leaving 23 bases between them. The CDR3 is 17 amino acids. Looked up from germline, CDR1 is MGHRA and CDR2 is YSYEKL. CDR3 protein: CASSQVDLGFVSLEQFF. CDR3 in DNA: TGCGCCAGCAGCCAAGTGGACCTGGGATTCGTTTCGTTGGAGCAGTTCTTC.

The CDR3 sequence: CASSKRAAGEYEQYF. The DNA for the CDR3 is TGTGCCAGCAGTAAACGGGCAGCGGGAGAGTACGAGCAGTACTTC. The V and J genes are TRBV27 and TRBJ2-7, with 8 bases matching TRBD2. Germline CDR1 MNHEY, CDR2 SMNVEV (reference sequence). The CDR3 contains 15 residues. The V segment lost 5 bases and the J segment 4 bases; nucleotides outside the gene matches: 10.

The chain carries TRBV28 and TRBJ1-5; TRBD1 agrees at 9 bases. After removal of 4 bases from V and 4 bases from J, the junction contained 5 bases not matched to a gene. The CDR3 runs 15 residues. CDR1 is MDHEN and CDR2 is SYDVKM in the germline V gene. The CDR3 DNA reads as TGTGCCAGCAGTTATCGGGACAGGGTGAATCAGCCCCAGCATTTT. Translating it yields CASSYRDRVNQPQHF. Together with reference TRBV28 and TRBJ1-5, the CDR3 gives the full variable domain: DVKVTQSSRYLVKRTGEKVFLECVQDMDHENMFWYRQDPGLGLRLIYFSYDVKMKEKGDIPEGYSVSREKKERFSLILESASTNQTSMYLCASSYRDRVNQPQHFGDGTRLSIL.

This sequence joins TRBV11-2 and TRBJ2-7; no firm D call. CDR1 is SGHAT and CDR2 is FQNNGV in the germline V gene. Trimming removed 1 base from V and 4 bases from J, with 8 bases in between. The CDR3 totals 13 residues. Here the CDR3 DNA reads TGTGCCAGCAGCTTAGTTGGGCTATACGAGCAGTACTTC. It translates to CASSLVGLYEQYF.

The chain combines TRBV5-6 with TRBJ2-3; the match to TRBD1 covers 9 bases. CDR1 SGHDT and CDR2 YYEEEE come from the germline V gene. V shed 4 bases and J 1 base; nucleotides not matched to a gene: 4. The CDR3 spans 15 residues. This CDR3 reads CASSNRDRGTDTQYF. For the CDR3, the DNA is TGTGCCAGCAGCAACCGGGACAGGGGCACAGATACGCAGTATTTT.

The J gene is TRBJ1-1, the V gene TRBV7-9; 10 bases match TRBD1. Trimming cost V 3 bases and J 11 bases; bases outside gene matches: 9. The CDR3 is 14 amino acids. Germline values: CDR1 SEHNR, CDR2 FQNEAQ (reference sequence). CDR3 nucleotide sequence: TGTGCCAGCAGCTTGTTGACAGGGGGCGGGCTGGCTTTCTTT. This gives the protein CASSLLTGGGLAFF.

Remarks on this clone: Since a far larger clone is one base different, this is likely a read error. The chain couples TRBV6-4 to TRBJ2-1; 7 nucleotides agree with TRBD2. The germline gives CDR1 MRHNA, CDR2 SNTAGT. This CDR3 has 18 residues. After removal of 2 bases from V and 6 bases from J, the junction contained 16 bases not matched to a gene. The CDR3 sequence is CASSDLLAGGGSCNEQFF. CDR3 nucleotides: TGTGCCAGCAGTGACCTCCTGGCGGGCGGCGGGAGTTGCAATGAGCAGTTCTTC.

The rearrangement joins TRBV29-1 to TRBJ2-5, with a weak D call TRBD2 (6 bases). CDR3 length: 14 residues. V dropped 6 bases and J dropped 5 bases, with 19 bases sitting between them. Per germline, CDR1 SQVTM and CDR2 ANQGSEA. The chain's CDR3 is CSVSTWGEGETQYF. In DNA, the CDR3 is TGCAGCGTCTCCACGTGGGGGGAAGGGGAGACCCAGTACTTC.

This clone showed up just once. The chain combines TRBV18 with TRBJ2-7; TRBD1 matches 7 bases. The germline V gene has CDR1 KGHSH and CDR2 LQKENI. The J segment lost 4 bases and the V segment lost 3 bases, leaving 3 bases of the junction unmatched. The CDR3 is made up of 13 amino acids. CDR3 sequence: CASSPPTGYEQYF. The CDR3 DNA sequence: TGTGCCAGCTCACCCCCGACAGGGTACGAGCAGTACTTC.

V gene TRBV9 combines with J gene TRBJ2-5; 8 bases line up with TRBD2. Trimming at V came to 2 bases and at J to 1 base, leaving 7 bases not matched to a gene. Germline values: CDR1 SGDLS, CDR2 YYNGEE. This CDR3 has 16 amino acids. This chain's CDR3 is CASSVISGRAQETQYF. In DNA form, the CDR3 reads TGTGCCAGCAGCGTCATCAGCGGGAGAGCCCAAGAGACCCAGTACTTC.

This clone has more than one count but fewer than ten. The chain carries TRBV18 and TRBJ1-5; weak D call: TRBD1 (6 bases). V lost 6 bases and J 7 bases, leaving 19 bases between the germline ends. Germline loops: CDR1 KGHSH, CDR2 LQKENI. This CDR3 has 15 residues. This CDR3 reads CASSPGTRVVQPQHF. For the CDR3, the DNA is TGTGCCAGCTCGCCCGGGACACGGGTCGTGCAGCCCCAGCATTTT.

The chain combines TRBV11-2 with TRBJ2-5; D perhaps matches TRBD2 (5 bases). Germline lookup yields CDR1 SGHAT and CDR2 FQNNGV. This CDR3 has 18 residues. The V end lost 3 bases, the J end lost 6 bases, and 26 bases lay between the germline ends. As DNA, the CDR3 is TGTGCCAGCAGCTTTGGTGTTTTGAGTGGAGGTCGCGGTCAGACCCAGTACTTC. Amino acids: CASSFGVLSGGRGQTQYF.

The chain uses TRBV5-1 and TRBJ2-7, with 12 positions matching TRBD2. Per the germline V gene, CDR1 is SGHRS and CDR2 is YFSETQ. The trim removed 3 bases at V and 5 bases at J, leaving 9 bases unmatched. This CDR3 comprises 16 residues. The CDR3 reads CASSSSTSGRVDEQYF. The CDR3 DNA reads as TGCGCCAGCAGCTCTTCGACTAGCGGGAGAGTCGACGAGCAGTACTTC.

The CDR3 nucleotides read TGTGCCAGCAGTTTAGCTCACACTTATAGCAATCAGCCCCAGCATTTT. This gives the protein CASSLAHTYSNQPQHF. The chain has TRBV28 and TRBJ1-5, with D unclear. Germline V gene data show CDR1 as MDHEN and CDR2 as SYDVKM. V was shortened by 2 bases and J by 0 bases, with 11 bases between the two germline ends. CDR3 size: 16 residues.